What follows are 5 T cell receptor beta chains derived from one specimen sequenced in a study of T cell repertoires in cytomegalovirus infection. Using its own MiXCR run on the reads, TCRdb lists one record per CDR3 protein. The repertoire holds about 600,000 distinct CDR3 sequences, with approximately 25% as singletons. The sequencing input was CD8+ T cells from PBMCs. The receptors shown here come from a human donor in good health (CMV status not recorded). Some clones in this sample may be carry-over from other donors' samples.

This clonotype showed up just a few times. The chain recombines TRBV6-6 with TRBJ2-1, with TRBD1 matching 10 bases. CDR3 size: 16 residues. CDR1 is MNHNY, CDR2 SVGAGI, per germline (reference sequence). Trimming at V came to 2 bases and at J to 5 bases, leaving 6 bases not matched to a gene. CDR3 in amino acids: CASSYLGTGDDNEQFF. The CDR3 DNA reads TGTGCCAGCAGTTACCTCGGGACAGGGGACGACAATGAGCAGTTCTTC.

The CDR3 DNA is TGCAGCGCGCGGACAGGGGATAACGAGCAGTACGTC. Residues: CSARTGDNEQYV. V usage is TRBV29-1 and J usage is TRBJ2-7, with 9 bases aligning to TRBD1. Germline CDR1 SQVTM, CDR2 ANQGSEA. V shed 7 bases and J 5 bases; nucleotides not matched to a gene: 6. The CDR3 contains 12 residues.

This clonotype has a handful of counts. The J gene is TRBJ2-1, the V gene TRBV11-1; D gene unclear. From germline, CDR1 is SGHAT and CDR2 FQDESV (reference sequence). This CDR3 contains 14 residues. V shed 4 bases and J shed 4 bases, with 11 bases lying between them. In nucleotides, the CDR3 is TGTGCCAGCAGCTCGCCCACAGAGTACAATGAGCAGTTCTTC. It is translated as CASSSPTEYNEQFF.

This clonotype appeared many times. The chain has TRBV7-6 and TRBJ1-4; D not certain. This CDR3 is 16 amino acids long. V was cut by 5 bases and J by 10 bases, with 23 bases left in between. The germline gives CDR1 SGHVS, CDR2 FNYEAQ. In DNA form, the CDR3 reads TGTGCCAGCAGCCTATCATCGGACGGCAGTTTGGGAAAACTGTTTTTT. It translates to CASSLSSDGSLGKLFF.

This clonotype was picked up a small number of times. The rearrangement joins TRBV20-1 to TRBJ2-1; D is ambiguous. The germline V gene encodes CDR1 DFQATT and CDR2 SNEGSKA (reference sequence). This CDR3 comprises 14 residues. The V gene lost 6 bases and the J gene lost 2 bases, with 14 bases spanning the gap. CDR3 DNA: TGCAGTGCCCTGTTGGTAGCCCCCTACAATGAGCAGTTCTTC. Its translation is CSALLVAPYNEQFF.